The sample holds one count of the clone carrying this TCR beta chain. The antigen is unknown. With a much larger clone just one base away, this may be a read error. No cell sorting was done before RNA was extracted from the tissue. Donors were chemotherapy-naive, newly diagnosed lung cancer surgical patients in China, August–late 2014. This sample is part of a study of tumor and adjacent non-tumor tissue in lung cancer. As for the study in general: Approximately 4 million productive TCRbeta reads were obtained per sample on average. The study's findings and limits: Significantly higher TCR diversity was found in tumor than normal lung.

TCRbeta libraries were built with three rounds of nested PCR, modified from ARM-PCR. MiXCR, run by TCRdb on the multiplex PCR reads, gives a single entry per CDR3 protein. This sample has tens of thousands of distinct CDR3 sequences, with 55% to 80% found just once. Germline CDR1 DFQATT, CDR2 SNEGSKA (reference sequence). The CDR3 covers 14 residues. The V gene is TRBV20-1, the J gene TRBJ2-7; D unresolved. The sample consisted of lung tumor tissue. The clonotype originates from a woman aged 40 to 50 with non-small cell lung cancer. The CDR3 DNA reads TGCAATGCTAGAGTTGACCCCCGCTCCTACGAGCAGTACTTC. This gives the protein CNARVDPRSYEQYF.